This paragraph covers one TCR beta chain sequence. This sample was taken from a study of blood T cell repertoires in COVID-19. Study summary: The origin of the acute and convalescent COVID-19 samples was the United States, Italy and Spain. The analysed material was cDNA or gDNA that came from T cells, B-cell-depleted T cells, or PBMCs.

Germline V gene lookup returns CDR1 SGDLS and CDR2 YYNGEE. Trimming cost V 4 bases and J 0 bases, with 14 bases left between them. CDR3 length: 16 residues. Original processing methods: For nucleated cells, counts were estimated from reference gene primer amplification. The protocol was immunoSEQ multiplex PCR, while the TCRdb copy is restricted to in-frame clones and leaves out a portion. V, J and clone size are taken as reported in that table, and D and trimming were inferred from the DNA itself. In the table there are under 300,000 clones, 83% of which are singletons. This receptor was obtained from a human donor in a cohort sampled during active COVID-19. Source material: peripheral blood. The V and J genes are TRBV9 and TRBJ1-3; TRBD1 might be the D (6 bases). The CDR3 sequence: CASSSRDKSSGNTIYF. In DNA form, the CDR3 reads TGTGCCAGCAGCTCCCGGGACAAAAGCTCTGGAAACACCATATATTTT.